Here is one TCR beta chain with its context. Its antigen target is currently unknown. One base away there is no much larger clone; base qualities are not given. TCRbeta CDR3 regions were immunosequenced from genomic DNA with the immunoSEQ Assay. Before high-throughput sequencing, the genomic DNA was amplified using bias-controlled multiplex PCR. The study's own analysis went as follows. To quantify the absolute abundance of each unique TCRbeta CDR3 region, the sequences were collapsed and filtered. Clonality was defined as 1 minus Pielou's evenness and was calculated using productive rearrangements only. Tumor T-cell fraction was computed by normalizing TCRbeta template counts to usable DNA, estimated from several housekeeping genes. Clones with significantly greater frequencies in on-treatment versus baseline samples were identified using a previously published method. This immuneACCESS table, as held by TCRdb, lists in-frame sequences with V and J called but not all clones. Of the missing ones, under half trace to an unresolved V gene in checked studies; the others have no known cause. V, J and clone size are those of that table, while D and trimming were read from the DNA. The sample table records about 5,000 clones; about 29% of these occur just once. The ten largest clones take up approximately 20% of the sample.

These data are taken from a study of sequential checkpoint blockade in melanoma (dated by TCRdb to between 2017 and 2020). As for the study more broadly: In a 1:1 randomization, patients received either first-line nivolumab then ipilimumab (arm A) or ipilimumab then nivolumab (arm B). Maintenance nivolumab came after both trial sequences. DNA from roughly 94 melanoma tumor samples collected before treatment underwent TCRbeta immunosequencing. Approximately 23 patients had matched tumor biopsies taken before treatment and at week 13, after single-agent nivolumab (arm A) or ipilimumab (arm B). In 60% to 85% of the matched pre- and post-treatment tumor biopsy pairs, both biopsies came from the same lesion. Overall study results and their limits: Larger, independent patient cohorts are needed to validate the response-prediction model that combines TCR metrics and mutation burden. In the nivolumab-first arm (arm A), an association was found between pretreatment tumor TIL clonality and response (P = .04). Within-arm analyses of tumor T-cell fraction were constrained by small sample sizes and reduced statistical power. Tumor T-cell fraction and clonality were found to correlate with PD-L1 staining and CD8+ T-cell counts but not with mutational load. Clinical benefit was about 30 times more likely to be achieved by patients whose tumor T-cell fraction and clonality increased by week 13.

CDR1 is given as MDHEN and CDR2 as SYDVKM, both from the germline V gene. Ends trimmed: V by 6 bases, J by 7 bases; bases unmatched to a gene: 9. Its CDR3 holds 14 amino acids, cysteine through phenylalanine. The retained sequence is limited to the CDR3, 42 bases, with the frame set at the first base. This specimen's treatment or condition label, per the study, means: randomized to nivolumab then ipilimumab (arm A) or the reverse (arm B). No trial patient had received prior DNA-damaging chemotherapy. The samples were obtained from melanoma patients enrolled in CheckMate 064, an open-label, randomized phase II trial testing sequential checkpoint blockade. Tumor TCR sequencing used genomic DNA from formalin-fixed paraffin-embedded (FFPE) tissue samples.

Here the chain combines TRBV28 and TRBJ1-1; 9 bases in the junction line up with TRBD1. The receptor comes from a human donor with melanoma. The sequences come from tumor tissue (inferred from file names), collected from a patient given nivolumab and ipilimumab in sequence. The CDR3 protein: CASRLQGAWSEAFF. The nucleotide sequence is TGTGCCAGCAGACTACAGGGGGCTTGGAGTGAAGCTTTCTTT. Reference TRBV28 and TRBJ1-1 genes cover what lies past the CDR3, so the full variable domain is DVKVTQSSRYLVKRTGEKVFLECVQDMDHENMFWYRQDPGLGLRLIYFSYDVKMKEKGDIPEGYSVSREKKERFSLILESASTNQTSMYLCASRLQGAWSEAFFGQGTRLTVV.